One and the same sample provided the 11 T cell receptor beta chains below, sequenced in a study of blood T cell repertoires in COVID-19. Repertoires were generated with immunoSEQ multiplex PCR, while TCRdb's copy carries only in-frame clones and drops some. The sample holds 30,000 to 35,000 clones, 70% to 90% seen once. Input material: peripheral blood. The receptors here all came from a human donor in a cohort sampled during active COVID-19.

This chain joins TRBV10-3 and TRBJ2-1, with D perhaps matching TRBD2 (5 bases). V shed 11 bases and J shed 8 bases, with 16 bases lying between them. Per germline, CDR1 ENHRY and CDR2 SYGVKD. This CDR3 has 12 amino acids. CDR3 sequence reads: CASNELAHEQFF. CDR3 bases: TGTGCCTCAAACGAGTTAGCGCATGAGCAGTTCTTC.

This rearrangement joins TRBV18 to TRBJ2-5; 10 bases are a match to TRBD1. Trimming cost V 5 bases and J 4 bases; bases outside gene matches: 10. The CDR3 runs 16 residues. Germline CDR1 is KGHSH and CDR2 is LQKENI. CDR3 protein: CASSTRQGAVPETQYF. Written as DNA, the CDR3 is TGTGCCAGCTCAACGAGACAGGGGGCGGTCCCAGAGACCCAGTACTTC.

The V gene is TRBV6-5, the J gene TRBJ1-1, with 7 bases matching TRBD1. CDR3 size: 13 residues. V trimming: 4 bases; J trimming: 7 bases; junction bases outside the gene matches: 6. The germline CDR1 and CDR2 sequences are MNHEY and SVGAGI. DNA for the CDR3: TGTGCCAGCAGTTCAAGGACAGGCAGTGAAGCTTTCTTT. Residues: CASSSRTGSEAFF.

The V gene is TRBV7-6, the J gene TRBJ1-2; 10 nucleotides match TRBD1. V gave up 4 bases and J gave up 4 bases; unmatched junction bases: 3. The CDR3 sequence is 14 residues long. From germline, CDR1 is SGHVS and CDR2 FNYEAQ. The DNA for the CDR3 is TGTGCCAGCAGCTCCGGACAGGGGGGCTATGGCTACACCTTC. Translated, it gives CASSSGQGGYGYTF.

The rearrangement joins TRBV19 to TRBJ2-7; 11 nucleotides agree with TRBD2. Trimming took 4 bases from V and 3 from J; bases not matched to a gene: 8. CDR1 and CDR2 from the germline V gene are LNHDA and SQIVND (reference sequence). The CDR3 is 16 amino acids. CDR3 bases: TGTGCCAGTAGTAAGGCCGGGACTAGCGGCCACTACGAGCAGTACTTC. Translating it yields CASSKAGTSGHYEQYF.

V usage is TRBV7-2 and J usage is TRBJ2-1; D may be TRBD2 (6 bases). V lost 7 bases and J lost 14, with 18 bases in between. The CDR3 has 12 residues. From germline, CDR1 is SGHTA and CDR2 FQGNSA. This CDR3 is CASNQPGTREFF. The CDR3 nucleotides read TGTGCCAGCAACCAGCCAGGGACTCGGGAGTTCTTC.

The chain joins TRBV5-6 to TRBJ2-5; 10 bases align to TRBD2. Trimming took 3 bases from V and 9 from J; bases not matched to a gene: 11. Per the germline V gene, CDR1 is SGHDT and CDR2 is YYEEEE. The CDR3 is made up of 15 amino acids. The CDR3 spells CASSYSQASGGAQYF. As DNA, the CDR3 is TGTGCCAGCAGCTATTCCCAGGCTAGCGGGGGCGCCCAGTACTTC.

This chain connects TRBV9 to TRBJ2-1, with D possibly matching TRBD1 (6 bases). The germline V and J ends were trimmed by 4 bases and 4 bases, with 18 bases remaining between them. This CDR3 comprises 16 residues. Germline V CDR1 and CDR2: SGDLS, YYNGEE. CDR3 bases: TGTGCCAGCAGCCCCTCTCAGGGGAGATTTTACAATGAGCAGTTCTTC. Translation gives CASSPSQGRFYNEQFF.

The DNA of the CDR3 is TGTGCCAGCTCACCAATTTTGATGCGGGGGAACACCGGGGAGCTGTTTTTT. Its translation is CASSPILMRGNTGELFF. This chain links TRBV18 with TRBJ2-2; tentative D call: TRBD2 (6 bases). Trimming cost V 2 bases and J 1 base, with 14 bases left between them. Germline-derived CDR1 and CDR2 are KGHSH and LQKENI. The CDR3 sequence is 17 residues long.

CDR3 DNA: TGTGCCAGTAGTGTAACAGGATCCGCAGATACGCAGTATTTT. This translates into CASSVTGSADTQYF. V is TRBV19 and J is TRBJ2-3; a weak D match, TRBD1 (5 bases). The CDR3 length is 14 residues. The V gene lost 5 bases and the J gene lost 4 bases, with 13 bases spanning the gap. Germline loops: CDR1 LNHDA, CDR2 SQIVND (reference sequence).

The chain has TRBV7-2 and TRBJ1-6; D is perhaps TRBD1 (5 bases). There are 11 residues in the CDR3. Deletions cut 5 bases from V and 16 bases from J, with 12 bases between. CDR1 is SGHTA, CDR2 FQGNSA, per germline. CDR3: CASSGTGGLHF. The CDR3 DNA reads TGTGCCAGCAGCGGTACCGGGGGGCTCCACTTT.